Listed below are T cell receptor beta chains from one sample, sequenced in a study of T-cell reconstitution after alpha-beta-depleted transplantation in children. MiXCR was run by TCRdb on the PCR reads, yielding one entry per CDR3 protein. The table shows around 270,000 distinct CDR3 sequences, with approximately 7.3% occurring only once. The sample was peripheral blood, taken 360 days after TCRalphabeta/CD19-depleted stem cell transplant. These receptors originate from a female patient aged 2 to 10 who had a stem cell transplant for Fanconi anemia, so the T cells may come from the graft donor. The CDR3 runs from the conserved cysteine through the conserved F or W. The D gene is left open where the match is weak. The listing skips clone size in some rows; elsewhere it reads once, few, many or a size class.

d_call | clone_size | j_call | v_call | cdr3_aa | cdr3_nt
NA | many | TRBJ1-1 | TRBV29-1 | CSASPQNTEAFF | TGCAGCGCCTCTCCTCAGAACACTGAAGCTTTCTTT
NA | many | TRBJ2-7 | TRBV7-8 | CASTKSRGNSYEQYF | TGTGCCAGCACCAAATCCAGGGGTAACTCCTACGAGCAGTACTTC
NA | NA | TRBJ1-2 | TRBV20-1 | CSASQNKNYGYTF | TGCAGTGCTAGCCAGAACAAGAACTATGGCTACACCTTC
TRBD2 | many | TRBJ2-1 | TRBV10-3 | CAISEFLAGHHKEYNEQFF | TGTGCCATCAGTGAGTTTCTAGCGGGGCACCATAAGGAGTACAATGAGCAGTTCTTC
NA | many | TRBJ2-3 | TRBV9 | CASSVDWGGTDTQYF | TGTGCCAGCAGCGTAGACTGGGGAGGCACAGATACGCAGTATTTT
NA | NA | TRBJ1-3 | TRBV6-2/TRBV6-3 | CASSSTHDPGPQKSSLSGNTIYF | TGTGCCAGCAGTTCCACCCATGACCCGGGACCCCAGAAGTCCTCTCTATCTGGAAACACCATATATTTT
TRBD2 | NA | TRBJ2-1 | TRBV6-4 | CASSDSPELAGVVNEQFF | TGTGCCAGCAGTGATTCCCCCGAACTAGCGGGAGTTGTTAATGAGCAGTTCTTC
NA | NA | TRBJ2-1 | TRBV7-8 | CASSFSAGNEQFF | TGTGCCAGCAGCTTCTCGGCCGGGAATGAGCAGTTCTTC
TRBD1 | many | TRBJ2-2 | TRBV11-2 | CASSLVSTGASPGTGELFF | TGTGCCAGCAGCTTAGTGTCGACAGGGGCCTCGCCTGGCACCGGGGAGCTGTTTTTT
NA | many | TRBJ2-3 | TRBV12-3/TRBV12-4 | CASSFFGAVDTQYF | TGTGCCAGCAGTTTTTTCGGGGCGGTAGATACGCAGTATTTT
NA | NA | TRBJ1-2 | TRBV3-1 | CASSQKGRTNGYTF | TGTGCCAGCAGCCAAAAGGGACGGACTAATGGCTACACCTTC
TRBD1 | NA | TRBJ1-1 | TRBV6-2/TRBV6-3 | CASSYQGQASTEAFF | TGTGCCAGCAGTTACCAGGGACAGGCGAGCACTGAAGCTTTCTTT
TRBD2 | many | TRBJ2-1 | TRBV4-2 | CASSQDTSGVSSYNEQFF | TGTGCCAGCAGCCAAGATACTAGCGGTGTAAGCTCCTACAATGAGCAGTTCTTC
NA | many | TRBJ1-2 | TRBV5-1 | CASSLVGNTNYGYTF | TGCGCCAGCAGCTTGGTGGGCAACACTAACTATGGCTACACCTTC
NA | once | TRBJ1-2 | TRBV5-1 | CASSWEGTGYGYTF | TGCGCCAGCAGCTGGGAAGGGACGGGCTATGGCTACACCTTC
TRBD1 | NA | TRBJ2-1 | TRBV4-3 | CASSHARPGGWDEQFF | TGCGCCAGCAGCCATGCCCGGCCAGGGGGTTGGGATGAGCAGTTCTTC
NA | many | TRBJ1-3 | TRBV7-6 | CASSLGGASTFSSGNTIYF | TGTGCCAGCAGCTTAGGGGGGGCTTCCACCTTCAGCTCTGGAAACACCATATATTTT
NA | many | TRBJ1-4 | TRBV29-1 | CSVEGPTNEKLFF | TGCAGCGTTGAGGGGCCAACTAATGAAAAACTGTTTTTT
TRBD2 | NA | TRBJ2-1 | TRBV2 | CASRLIAGGPNEQFF | TGTGCCAGCAGATTAATAGCGGGAGGGCCCAATGAGCAGTTCTTC
NA | many | TRBJ1-4 | TRBV2 | CASKDDFSLTGKLFF | TGTGCCAGCAAAGACGATTTCTCCTTGACTGGAAAACTGTTTTTT
NA | few | TRBJ1-5 | TRBV7-2 | CASSLVEQPQHF | TGTGCCAGCAGCTTAGTTGAACAGCCCCAGCATTTT
TRBD1 | many | TRBJ2-3 | TRBV9 | CASSTGASTDTQYF | TGTGCCAGCAGTACAGGGGCTAGCACAGATACGCAGTATTTT
NA | many | TRBJ2-3 | TRBV7-2 | CASSRGTPLGADTQYF | TGTGCCAGCAGCCGCGGAACCCCACTAGGGGCAGATACGCAGTATTTT
TRBD1 | few | TRBJ2-7 | TRBV5-1 | CASRLPGQGPYEQYF | TGCGCCAGCAGGCTACCGGGACAGGGGCCCTACGAGCAGTACTTC
NA | many | TRBJ1-2 | TRBV5-1 | CASSSGAANYGYTF | TGCGCCAGCAGCTCGGGTGCGGCTAACTATGGCTACACCTTC
NA | many | TRBJ2-7 | TRBV2 | CASSTTDSYEQYF | TGTGCCAGCAGTACCACGGACAGTTACGAGCAGTACTTC
NA | NA | TRBJ1-1 | TRBV6-2/TRBV6-3 | CASSYSPGMNTEAFF | TGTGCCAGCAGTTACTCGCCAGGGATGAACACTGAAGCTTTCTTT
NA | many | TRBJ2-5 | TRBV6-2/TRBV6-3 | CASSITSWQETQYF | TGTGCCAGCAGTATAACTAGCTGGCAAGAGACCCAGTACTTC
TRBD2 | many | TRBJ2-2 | TRBV20-1 | CSARSSGKNTGELFF | TGCAGTGCTAGATCGAGCGGGAAGAACACCGGGGAGCTGTTTTTT
NA | NA | TRBJ1-4 | TRBV7-9 | CASTRTGEKLFF | TGTGCCAGCACCCGGACGGGGGAAAAACTGTTTTTT
NA | many | TRBJ2-2 | TRBV5-4 | CASSPAGVTGELFF | TGTGCCAGCAGCCCTGCCGGAGTGACCGGGGAGCTGTTTTTT